The 27 T cell receptor beta chains in this list originate from one sample, sequenced in a study of control samples from healthy donors and cancer patients. Libraries were prepared by immunoSEQ multiplex PCR; TCRdb keeps only in-frame clonotypes and omits some of them. The sample holds 70,000 to 80,000 clones; less than 90% are singletons and the top ten take over 3.5%. The sequencing input was blood. The receptors were sampled from a woman in her fifties or sixties in good health.

This rearrangement joins TRBV7-9 to TRBJ1-1; D ambiguous. Germline CDR1 SEHNR, CDR2 FQNEAQ (reference sequence). There are 13 residues in the CDR3. V lost 6 bases and J lost 5, with 13 bases in between. The CDR3 loop is CASSNEGITEAFF. CDR3 bases: TGTGCCAGCAGTAACGAGGGCATAACTGAAGCTTTCTTT. Based on the CDR3 plus reference TRBV7-9 and TRBJ1-1, the full variable domain is DTGVSQNPRHKITKRGQNVTFRCDPISEHNRLYWYRQTLGQGPEFLTYFQNEAQLEKSRLLSDRFSAERPKGSFSTLEIQRTEQGDSAMYLCASSNEGITEAFFGQGTRLTVV.

This chain links TRBV7-9 with TRBJ1-1; no clear D gene. This CDR3 has 16 residues. V was cut by 4 bases and J by 1 base, with 16 bases left in between. CDR1 SEHNR and CDR2 FQNEAQ come from the germline V gene (reference sequence). CDR3: CASSSLMAQENTEAFF. The CDR3 bases are TGTGCCAGCAGCTCCCTCATGGCCCAAGAGAACACTGAAGCTTTCTTT.

The chain joins TRBV7-6 to TRBJ2-3, with 13 bases lining up with TRBD2. The V segment lost 5 bases and the J segment 5 bases; nucleotides outside the gene matches: 7. CDR1 SGHVS and CDR2 FNYEAQ come from the germline V gene. The CDR3 has 16 residues. The CDR3, as DNA: TGTGCCAGCAGCCGGACTAGCGGGAGAGGGGGAGATACGCAGTATTTT. Its translation: CASSRTSGRGGDTQYF.

The chain employs TRBV6-4 and TRBJ2-1; D gene uncertain. Germline CDR1 is MRHNA and CDR2 is SNTAGT. The V and J ends lost 6 bases and 5 bases respectively, with 11 bases between them. This CDR3 has 13 residues. The CDR3 loop reads CASSYVPDNEQFF. As DNA, the CDR3 is TGTGCCAGCAGCTACGTACCCGACAATGAGCAGTTCTTC.

This CDR3 reads CASSKVWSAGTYNEQFF. The CDR3 DNA is TGTGCCAGCAGCAAAGTTTGGTCGGCGGGAACCTACAATGAGCAGTTCTTC. This chain links TRBV21-1 with TRBJ2-1; TRBD2 is taken as the D call from the table, unchecked against the DNA. TRBV21-1 is marked as a pseudogene. This CDR3 has 17 amino acids.

The chain has TRBV19 and TRBJ2-5; D might be TRBD1 or TRBD2, each matching 6 bases. With 3 bases removed from V and 3 bases from J, the gap between germline ends came to 11 bases. The CDR3 is 14 residues long. Per the germline V gene, CDR1 is LNHDA and CDR2 is SQIVND (reference sequence). The CDR3 region has the DNA TGTGCCAGTAGTATGGGGGGCTTGGAAGAGACCCAGTACTTC. Protein product: CASSMGGLEETQYF.

The chain uses TRBV29-1 and TRBJ1-1; D is possibly TRBD1 (5 bases). Deletions cut 4 bases from V and 7 bases from J, with 16 bases between. Germline loops: CDR1 SQVTM, CDR2 ANQGSEA. CDR3 length: 13 residues. CDR3 region: CSVVPGWVGEAFF. The CDR3 DNA reads TGCAGCGTTGTTCCAGGGTGGGTGGGTGAAGCTTTCTTT. Based on the CDR3 plus reference TRBV29-1 and TRBJ1-1, the full variable domain is SAVISQKPSRDICQRGTSLTIQCQVDSQVTMMFWYRQQPGQSLTLIATANQGSEATYESGFVIDKFPISRPNLTFSTLTVSNMSPEDSSIYLCSVVPGWVGEAFFGQGTRLTVV.

In this sample, this clone turned up a few times. V gene TRBV6-5 combines with J gene TRBJ1-4, with D hard to call. Germline CDR1 is MNHEY and CDR2 is SVGAGI. The CDR3 is made up of 14 amino acids. V lost 6 bases and J 3 bases, leaving 11 bases between the germline ends. CDR3 residues: CASRKDRANEKLFF. In nucleotides, the CDR3 is TGTGCCAGCAGAAAGGACCGAGCTAATGAAAAACTGTTTTTT.

The V gene is TRBV28, the J gene TRBJ2-5; D may be TRBD2 (5 bases). Germline V gene data show CDR1 as MDHEN and CDR2 as SYDVKM. Trimming shortened V by 2 bases and J by 2 bases, and 9 bases separated the two germline ends. CDR3 size: 14 residues. CDR3 in DNA: TGTGCCAGCAGTTTACCTGCGGGTCAAGAGACCCAGTACTTC. Translated, it gives CASSLPAGQETQYF.

This rearrangement joins TRBV30 to TRBJ1-2, with unresolved D. Germline values: CDR1 GTSNPN, CDR2 SVGIG (reference sequence). The CDR3 sequence is 12 residues long. The V end was cut by 3 bases, the J end by 5 bases, with 10 bases between. DNA of the CDR3: TGTGCCTGGAGACCACAGACGTATGGCTACACCTTC. This codes for CAWRPQTYGYTF.

Only a few counts were recorded for this clone. The chain couples TRBV5-4 to TRBJ2-2; 7 positions agree with TRBD1. Losses at the gene ends were 3 bases for V and 1 base for J; bases not matched to a gene: 6. Germline assignment: CDR1 SGHNT and CDR2 YYREEE (reference sequence). CDR3 length: 16 amino acids. This CDR3 is CASSSKRTGNTGELFF. The CDR3 DNA follows: TGTGCCAGCAGCTCCAAAAGGACAGGGAACACCGGGGAGCTGTTTTTT.

V gene TRBV9 combines with J gene TRBJ1-5, with D maybe TRBD1 (6 bases). Germline CDR1 SGDLS, CDR2 YYNGEE. Trimming pared 0 bases from V and 3 bases from J, leaving 13 bases between. The CDR3 has 16 amino acids. In DNA, the CDR3 is TGTGCCAGCAGCGTAGACGTCGGACAGTTCAATCAGCCCCAGCATTTT. As protein: CASSVDVGQFNQPQHF.

There are a few counts of this clone. The chain joins TRBV5-1 to TRBJ1-2; TRBD1 agrees at 8 bases. The CDR3 is made up of 15 amino acids. CDR1 is SGHRS, CDR2 YFSETQ, per germline. V was pared by 5 bases and J by 4 bases, with 10 bases of the junction left unmatched. The CDR3 coding sequence is TGCGCCAGCAGGGCCGGACAGGGCGTATCCTATGGCTACACCTTC. It translates to CASRAGQGVSYGYTF.

The gene calls are TRBV2 and TRBJ2-2; possibly TRBD1 for D (5 bases). This CDR3 is 15 amino acids long. Between the trimmed V and J ends, which lost 6 bases and 4 bases, there was a span of 15 bases. Germline CDR1 and CDR2: SNHLY and FYNNEI. CDR3 DNA: TGTGCCAGCAGCGTAGGGGCAGGGTTCACCGGGGAGCTGTTTTTT. This translates into CASSVGAGFTGELFF. The full variable domain, completed using reference TRBV2 and TRBJ2-2, is EPEVTQTPSHQVTQMGQEVILRCVPISNHLYFYWYRQILGQKVEFLVSFYNNEISEKSEIFDDQFSVERPDGSNFTLKIRSTKLEDSAMYFCASSVGAGFTGELFFGEGSRLTVL.

The J gene is TRBJ2-5, the V gene TRBV3-1 (or the pseudogene TRBV3-2); 7 bases are a match to TRBD2. The CDR3 totals 15 residues. CDR1 and CDR2 from the germline V gene are LGHDT and YNNKEL (reference sequence). V was pared by 1 base and J by 4 bases, with 6 bases of the junction left unmatched. CDR3 sequence: CASSQGSSGIETQYF. DNA for the CDR3: TGTGCCAGCAGCCAAGGCTCCAGCGGGATAGAGACCCAGTACTTC.

V usage is TRBV5-1 and J usage is TRBJ2-3, with a weak D call TRBD2 (6 bases). V shed 1 base and J shed 0 bases, with 9 bases lying between them. Germline V CDR1 and CDR2: SGHRS, YFSETQ. The CDR3 is 15 amino acids. The CDR3 is CASSLWRDSTDTQYF. The CDR3 DNA reads TGCGCCAGCAGCTTGTGGAGGGATAGCACAGATACGCAGTATTTT.

The rearrangement links TRBV2 to TRBJ1-2, with D uncertain. The CDR3 covers 17 residues. V dropped 2 bases and J dropped 0 bases, with 16 bases sitting between them. Germline loops: CDR1 SNHLY, CDR2 FYNNEI. CDR3 protein: CASSEKGFRTSNYGYTF. The CDR3 nucleotides read TGTGCCAGCAGTGAAAAGGGCTTTAGAACCTCTAACTATGGCTACACCTTC.

This chain links TRBV30 with TRBJ1-5; tentative D call: TRBD1 (6 bases). The CDR3 is made up of 13 amino acids. Germline values: CDR1 GTSNPN, CDR2 SVGIG (reference sequence). The V and J ends lost 5 bases and 6 bases respectively, with 14 bases between them. CDR3 sequence (DNA): TGTGCCTGGGCCCGGGGGGCGAGTCAGCCCCAGCATTTT. The encoded protein is CAWARGASQPQHF.

This chain uses TRBV27 with TRBJ2-7; 9 nucleotides agree with TRBD2. Germline CDR1 is MNHEY and CDR2 is SMNVEV (reference sequence). This CDR3 region has 16 residues. V lost 4 bases and J lost 6; bases outside the gene matches: 13. The CDR3, as DNA: TGTGCCAGCAGTTCCGCAGGGGGGATAGCGGGAGCCGAGCAGTACTTC. It encodes CASSSAGGIAGAEQYF.

The chain uses TRBV7-9 and TRBJ2-2, with D unresolved. The germline V gene encodes CDR1 SEHNR and CDR2 FQNEAQ (reference sequence). V was clipped by 4 bases and J by 9 bases, with 15 bases between them. The CDR3 contains 14 residues. The CDR3 loop reads CASSSTSEARELFF. DNA of the CDR3: TGTGCCAGCAGCTCTACTTCCGAAGCCCGGGAGCTGTTTTTT.

The chain employs TRBV5-6 and TRBJ1-1; a weak D match, TRBD1 (6 bases). This CDR3 has 17 residues. V was clipped by 0 bases and J by 0 bases, with 15 bases between them. Germline values: CDR1 SGHDT, CDR2 YYEEEE. The CDR3 is CASSLDGTSIMNTEAFF. In DNA form, the CDR3 reads TGTGCCAGCAGCTTGGATGGGACATCGATTATGAACACTGAAGCTTTCTTT. Variable domain in full (rest from reference TRBV5-6 and TRBJ1-1): DAGVTQSPTHLIKTRGQQVTLRCSPKSGHDTVSWYQQALGQGPQFIFQYYEEEERQRGNFPDRFSGHQFPNYSSELNVNALLLGDSALYLCASSLDGTSIMNTEAFFGQGTRLTVV.

The chain combines TRBV21-1 with TRBJ2-3. TRBV21-1 is designated a pseudogene. The CDR3 spans 13 residues. CDR3 DNA: TGTGCCAGCAGCAAACTGGGGGCAGATACGCAGTATTTT. Amino acid sequence: CASSKLGADTQYF.

The sample holds one count of this clone. The genes are TRBV5-1 and TRBJ1-6; no firm D call. The CDR3 is 13 amino acids. In germline, CDR1 is SGHRS, CDR2 YFSETQ. V was shortened by 4 bases and J by 6 bases, with 8 bases between the two germline ends. CDR3 amino acids: CASSPEVNSPLHF. The DNA of the CDR3 is TGCGCCAGCAGCCCGGAGGTTAATTCACCCCTCCACTTT.

V gene TRBV29-1 combines with J gene TRBJ2-7; the match to TRBD1 covers 8 bases. Germline V CDR1 and CDR2: SQVTM, ANQGSEA. There are 14 residues in the CDR3. V dropped 6 bases and J dropped 4; count of bases not matched to a gene: 11. The CDR3 sequence is CSVKVRQGAYEQYF. The CDR3 DNA sequence: TGCAGCGTGAAGGTTCGGCAGGGGGCTTACGAGCAGTACTTC.

V is TRBV7-3 and J is TRBJ2-5; TRBD2 agrees at 8 bases. The trim removed 5 bases at V and 5 bases at J, leaving 1 base unmatched. Germline CDR1 is SGHTA and CDR2 is FQGTGA. The CDR3 is 12 amino acids. CDR3 nucleotide sequence: TGTGCCAGCAGCACGGGAGGGGAGACCCAGTACTTC. It is translated as CASSTGGETQYF.

CDR3 amino acids: CASSETGGTGNTIYF. DNA of the CDR3: TGTGCCAGCAGTGAAACAGGGGGGACTGGAAACACCATATATTTT. The V gene is TRBV6-1, the J gene TRBJ1-3; the match to TRBD1 covers 8 bases. Trimming took 2 bases from V and 2 from J; bases not matched to a gene: 2. The germline V gene has CDR1 MNHNS and CDR2 SASEGT. The CDR3 length is 15 residues.

J is TRBJ2-7 and V is TRBV27, with D perhaps given as TRBD1 or TRBD2 (5 bases each). Trimming removed 7 bases from V and 4 bases from J, with 20 bases in between. Germline loops: CDR1 MNHEY, CDR2 SMNVEV (reference sequence). The CDR3 totals 15 residues. The CDR3 DNA reads as TGTGCCAGCAATTATAACGGCGATGGGGGATACGAGCAGTACTTC. Its protein is CASNYNGDGGYEQYF.